This TCR beta chain comes out of a study of shared clonotypes between healthy human individuals. Deep was the level at which the assay was run. The material for each subset, its genomic DNA, was split evenly across several immunoSEQ plates. The assay was immunoSEQ multiplex PCR, and TCRdb's table has in-frame clones only and misses some. Altogether over 2 million clones are present, roughly 94% being singletons, with the ten largest covering around 0.13%. Concerning this clone: Its antigen is unknown.

The V end lost 1 base, the J end lost 5 bases, and 18 bases lay between the germline ends. The CDR3 runs 16 residues. Germline V lookup: CDR1 SGHDT, CDR2 YYEEEE. Points from the study as a whole: A small donor pool kept down the genetic and exposure-history diversity that was represented.

The specimen was naive CD4+ T cells sorted from blood. Regarding subset: CD45RA+ positively selected. This receptor was obtained from a man aged 18 to 30 in good health. The chain recombines TRBV5-6 with TRBJ1-1; tentatively, D is TRBD1 (6 bases). The CDR3 DNA reads TGTGCCAGCAGCTTGTTCGACAGGCCCGAGGGAACTGAAGCTTTCTTT. The encoded protein is CASSLFDRPEGTEAFF.